These 20 T cell receptor beta chains were all obtained from the same sample, sequenced in a study of prognosis after radiotherapy for stage I lung cancer. Genomic DNA served as the source from which two-round multiplex PCR generated TCR beta CDR3 amplicons. Initially, in first-round PCR, primers specific to each TRBV and TRBJ gene were used. MiXCR, run by TCRdb on the multiplex PCR reads, gives a single entry per CDR3 protein. The table has about 11,000 distinct CDR3 sequences, roughly 56% seen once. Material: PBMCs, obtained before or after stereotactic body radiation therapy (not recorded which). Source of these receptors: a donor aged 50 or older with non-small cell lung cancer.

The chain uses TRBV3-2 and TRBJ2-2; the D call TRBD1 from the table was never checked on the DNA. TRBV3-2 is described as a pseudogene. The CDR3 sequence is 17 residues long. The CDR3 here is CASSQVCHPDENRGAVF. DNA of the CDR3: TGTGCCAGCAGCCAAGTATGCCACCCGGATGAGAACCGGGGAGCTGTTTTT.

This clonotype was observed once. It is likely a read error: a sequence one base away is far more abundant. This chain links TRBV12-3 or TRBV12-4 with TRBJ1-6; TRBD1 matches 10 bases. There are 15 residues in the CDR3. The CDR3 nucleotides are TGTGCCAGCAGGCCCGGGACAGGGGTGAACACTGAATCTTTCTTT. Translating gives CASRPGTGVNTESFF.

By share of the sample, this clonotype is medium-sized (0.01 to 0.1%). The V and J genes are TRBV5-1 and TRBJ2-1, with TRBD2 matching over 7 bases. The CDR3 contains 14 residues. Germline trimming cut 4 bases from V and 7 bases from J; bases unmatched to any gene: 8. In germline, CDR1 is SGHRS, CDR2 YFSETQ. CDR3 amino acids: CASSAGLDGNEQFF. The CDR3, as DNA: TGCGCCAGCAGCGCTGGACTAGACGGTAATGAGCAGTTCTTC.

This clonotype was seen many times. The chain has TRBV20-1 and TRBJ2-4, with D possibly matching TRBD2 (5 bases). The CDR3 sequence is 15 residues long. V was trimmed by 6 bases and J by 0 bases, leaving 15 bases between them. Germline-derived CDR1 and CDR2 are DFQATT and SNEGSKA (reference sequence). The CDR3 coding sequence is TGCAGTGCGCCGCCACGGGGTTTAGCCAAAAACATTCAGTACTTC. Its protein is CSAPPRGLAKNIQYF.

V usage is TRBV28 and J usage is TRBJ2-3; D is uncertain. This CDR3 contains 12 residues. Germline CDR1 is MDHEN and CDR2 is SYDVKM. V was pared by 3 bases and J by 2 bases, with 3 bases between. The CDR3, as DNA: TGTGCCAGCAGTTTGTTCACAGATACGCAGTATTTT. This gives the protein CASSLFTDTQYF.

This clonotype is medium-sized within its sample. The chain recombines TRBV11-2 with TRBJ2-1; 9 bases line up with TRBD2. The ends lost 4 bases at V and 4 bases at J; junction bases unmatched: 8. This CDR3 has 16 residues. Germline-derived CDR1 and CDR2 are SGHAT and FQNNGV. CDR3 nucleotides: TGTGCCAGCAGCTCCGCGAGCGGGGGGACGTACAATGAGCAGTTCTTC. This codes for CASSSASGGTYNEQFF.

This clonotype ranks as medium-sized (0.01 to 0.1%). J is TRBJ1-2 and V is TRBV13, with TRBD1 matching over 12 bases. Germline V gene sequence: CDR1 PRHDT, CDR2 FYEKMQ (reference sequence). The junction had 4 bases not matched to a gene; V was cut back by 4 bases and J by 7 bases. This CDR3 spans 14 amino acids. CDR3 sequence reads: CASSYRDRGLGYTF. The CDR3 DNA sequence: TGTGCCAGCAGCTACCGGGACAGGGGGCTTGGCTACACCTTC.

The chain combines TRBV27 with TRBJ1-2; perhaps TRBD1 as D (6 bases). V lost 3 bases to trimming and J lost 8 bases, with 16 bases between them. The CDR3 sequence is 14 residues long. The germline gives CDR1 MNHEY, CDR2 SMNVEV (reference sequence). CDR3 sequence (DNA): TGTGCCAGCAGTTTCGGGGCAGGGGTTGGGGGCTACACCTTC. It specifies CASSFGAGVGGYTF.

By sample share, this clonotype is medium-sized. The chain combines TRBV3-1 with TRBJ2-5; 10 bases match TRBD2. This CDR3 has 14 residues. Trimming at V came to 7 bases and at J to 4 bases, leaving 6 bases not matched to a gene. Germline loops: CDR1 LGHDT, CDR2 YNNKEL (reference sequence). CDR3 amino acids: CASTSAGGPETQYF. The CDR3 nucleotides are TGTGCCAGCACCTCAGCGGGGGGGCCAGAGACCCAGTACTTC.

The gene calls are TRBV12-3 or TRBV12-4 and TRBJ2-7; the D gene could be TRBD1 or TRBD2 (5 bases each). V lost 6 bases and J 3 bases, leaving 15 bases between the germline ends. CDR3 size: 14 residues. CDR3 DNA sequence: TGTGCCAGCAGACCCACTAGGGACCACTACGAGCAGTACTTC. Translation gives CASRPTRDHYEQYF.

The chain employs TRBV6-8 and TRBJ2-6; unclear D gene. CDR1 is MNHGY and CDR2 is SAAAGT in the germline V gene. The CDR3 consists of 15 residues. Deletions cut 7 bases from V and 0 bases from J, with 10 bases between. The CDR3 coding sequence is TGTGCCAGCACTGATGGGGACTCTGGGGCCAACGTCCTGACTTTC. Encoded protein: CASTDGDSGANVLTF.

This clonotype is medium-sized within its sample. V gene TRBV6-1 combines with J gene TRBJ2-1; a weak D match, TRBD2 (5 bases). This CDR3 spans 14 amino acids. Germline-derived CDR1 and CDR2 are MNHNS and SASEGT. Trimming removed 8 bases from V and 2 bases from J, with 13 bases in between. The CDR3 loop reads CASRLARTYNEQFF. CDR3 DNA: TGTGCCAGCCGGCTAGCCCGTACCTACAATGAGCAGTTCTTC.

This clonotype is judged medium-sized. The chain carries TRBV7-6 and TRBJ2-2; D not certain. V lost 1 base to trimming and J lost 7 bases, with 10 bases between them. This CDR3 is 14 amino acids long. The germline CDR1 and CDR2 sequences are SGHVS and FNYEAQ. The CDR3 DNA reads as TGTGCCAGCAGCTTAGTTTCGGAAAACGGGGAGCTGTTTTTT. Protein: CASSLVSENGELFF.

Points on this clonotype: This sequence is one base from a far larger clone and is likely a read error. The V gene is TRBV7-9, the J gene TRBJ1-6; 10 bases match TRBD1. CDR3 size: 17 residues. J was trimmed by 9 bases and V by 5 bases; bases with no gene match: 13. Germline CDR1 reads SEHNR; CDR2 reads FQNEAQ (reference sequence). CDR3 residues: CASSHSCRTGGRSPLHF. The DNA for the CDR3 is TGTGCCAGCAGCCACTCGTGTCGGACAGGGGGTCGTTCACCCCTCCACTTT.

By proportion, this clonotype is medium-sized. The chain links TRBV7-8 to TRBJ2-3; maybe TRBD2 (6 bases). V lost 2 bases to trimming and J lost 2 bases, with 8 bases between them. The CDR3 has 14 amino acids. Germline V gene lookup returns CDR1 SGHVS and CDR2 FQNEAQ. CDR3 bases: TGTGCCAGCAGCTTACGGGAGCTCACAGATACGCAGTATTTT. It encodes CASSLRELTDTQYF.

Judged by abundance, this clonotype is medium-sized (0.01 to 0.1%). The V call is TRBV19, the J call TRBJ1-5; D is perhaps TRBD1 (5 bases). V lost 7 bases and J lost 5, with 24 bases in between. Germline loops: CDR1 LNHDA, CDR2 SQIVND (reference sequence). The CDR3 consists of 17 residues. The CDR3 loop is CASIPGGFWGSDQPQHF. The CDR3 region has the DNA TGTGCCAGTATCCCCGGGGGTTTTTGGGGGTCCGATCAGCCCCAGCATTTT.

This clonotype is medium-sized by share. The genes are TRBV3-1 and TRBJ2-2, with TRBD2 matching 8 bases. V lost 1 base and J lost 6; bases outside the gene matches: 1. The germline CDR1 and CDR2 sequences are LGHDT and YNNKEL (reference sequence). CDR3 size: 14 residues. CDR3 sequence: CASSQAGGPGELFF. The CDR3 nucleotides read TGTGCCAGCAGCCAAGCGGGAGGGCCCGGGGAGCTGTTTTTT.

Within the sample, this clonotype is medium-sized. V gene TRBV19 combines with J gene TRBJ1-1, with 8 bases matching TRBD1. Germline CDR1 is LNHDA and CDR2 is SQIVND (reference sequence). The CDR3 has 16 amino acids. V was pared by 3 bases and J by 7 bases, with 13 bases of the junction left unmatched. The DNA for the CDR3 is TGTGCCAGTAGTATTTCACAGGGGGAGAGAGGGTTTGAAGCTTTCTTT. It encodes CASSISQGERGFEAFF.

V is TRBV19 and J is TRBJ1-2, with 7 nucleotides matching TRBD1. The CDR3 length is 13 residues. The germline V gene has CDR1 LNHDA and CDR2 SQIVND (reference sequence). The ends lost 9 bases at V and 2 bases at J; junction bases unmatched: 6. CDR3 sequence: CASRGFRNYGYTF. DNA for the CDR3: TGTGCCAGCAGGGGGTTCCGAAACTATGGCTACACCTTC.

V and J are TRBV6-1 and TRBJ2-7; D might be TRBD2 (5 bases). The ends were cut back, 7 bases at V and 6 bases at J, with 16 bases in the middle. Germline CDR1 reads MNHNS; CDR2 reads SASEGT. CDR3 length: 13 residues. For the CDR3, the DNA is TGTGCCAGCACTCCGGATTTGGGGAGCGAGCAGTACTTC. This codes for CASTPDLGSEQYF.